A selection of T cell receptor beta chains follows, all from one sample in a study of regulatory T cells in long-lasting Graves disease. TCRdb re-derived calls from the multiplex PCR reads in MiXCR, one entry per CDR3 protein. Of 400,000 to 500,000 distinct CDR3 sequences in the sample, 20% to 25% were seen once. The sample was peripheral blood mononuclear cells (PBMCs), taken when the disease was refractory, from a patient treated with antithyroid drugs. Receptor source: a female donor with Graves disease. Each CDR3 is given with its conserved first and last residue. A D gene is named only where the DNA matches it firmly. Clone size is stated in some rows and not others, as once, few, many or a class when expanded.

clone_size: few; d_call: -; j_call: TRBJ1-4; v_call: TRBV11-2; cdr3_nt: TGTGCCAGCAGCTTAGATCGGCAGGCTTATAATGAAAAACTGTTTTTT; cdr3_aa: CASSLDRQAYNEKLFF
clone_size: many; d_call: -; j_call: TRBJ1-2; v_call: TRBV30; cdr3_nt: TGTGCCTGGAGTGCGACAGGTTTTAACTATGGCTACACCTTC; cdr3_aa: CAWSATGFNYGYTF
clone_size: few; d_call: TRBD1; j_call: TRBJ2-7; v_call: TRBV7-6; cdr3_nt: TGTGCCAGCAGCTTGGGGGACAGTCCCTACGAGCAGTACTTC; cdr3_aa: CASSLGDSPYEQYF
clone_size: few; d_call: -; j_call: TRBJ2-7; v_call: TRBV5-1; cdr3_nt: TGCGCCAGCAGGGCCCAAGCTGGAGTCTCCTACGAGCAGTACTTC; cdr3_aa: CASRAQAGVSYEQYF
clone_size: many; d_call: -; j_call: TRBJ2-5; v_call: TRBV3-1; cdr3_nt: TGTGCCAGCAGCCAAGAGGTAGAGACCCAGTACTTC; cdr3_aa: CASSQEVETQYF
clone_size: once; d_call: -; j_call: TRBJ2-3; v_call: TRBV19; cdr3_nt: TGTGCCAGTAGGGGCAGGGAAACAGATACGCAGTATTTT; cdr3_aa: CASRGRETDTQYF
clone_size: many; d_call: -; j_call: TRBJ2-7; v_call: TRBV24-1; cdr3_nt: TGTGCCACCAGTGATTGGTCCCAGTCCGGGGAGCAGTACTTC; cdr3_aa: CATSDWSQSGEQYF
clone_size: -; d_call: TRBD1; j_call: TRBJ1-4; v_call: TRBV18; cdr3_nt: TGTGCCAGCTCAGACGGACAGGGGAGTAATGAAAAACTGTTTTTT; cdr3_aa: CASSDGQGSNEKLFF
clone_size: many; d_call: TRBD1; j_call: TRBJ2-7; v_call: TRBV2; cdr3_nt: TGTGCCAGCAGAGACCCCCGACAGGGTAGTTCCTACGAGCAGTACTTC; cdr3_aa: CASRDPRQGSSYEQYF
clone_size: -; d_call: -; j_call: TRBJ1-2; v_call: TRBV6-5; cdr3_nt: TGTGCCAGCAGTTACTCGGCAGCCTATGGCTACACCTTC; cdr3_aa: CASSYSAAYGYTF
clone_size: few; d_call: -; j_call: TRBJ1-5; v_call: TRBV6-1; cdr3_nt: TGTGCCAGCAGATCTAGACTTAATCAGCCCCAGCATTTT; cdr3_aa: CASRSRLNQPQHF
clone_size: -; d_call: -; j_call: TRBJ2-3; v_call: TRBV27; cdr3_nt: TGTGCCAGCAGTCGCGGTAGCACAGATACGCAGTATTTT; cdr3_aa: CASSRGSTDTQYF
clone_size: many; d_call: -; j_call: TRBJ2-5; v_call: TRBV28; cdr3_nt: TGTGCCAGCAGCCCCTCTGAGACCCAGTACTTC; cdr3_aa: CASSPSETQYF
clone_size: -; d_call: TRBD1; j_call: TRBJ2-2; v_call: TRBV5-1; cdr3_nt: TGCGCCAGCAGCAACAGGGGGCCTAGCGGGGAGCTGTTTTTT; cdr3_aa: CASSNRGPSGELFF
clone_size: -; d_call: -; j_call: TRBJ2-7; v_call: TRBV7-2; cdr3_nt: TGTGCCAGCAGCCCCAGCGGTCCTAACGAGCAGTACTTC; cdr3_aa: CASSPSGPNEQYF
clone_size: -; d_call: -; j_call: TRBJ2-3; v_call: TRBV5-1; cdr3_nt: TGCGCCAGCAGCTTGTTTGGGACGCAGGACACAGATACGCAGTATTTT; cdr3_aa: CASSLFGTQDTDTQYF
clone_size: -; d_call: -; j_call: TRBJ2-7; v_call: TRBV7-2; cdr3_nt: TGTGCCAGCAGCCCGGGACCAGACCGATCTTACGAGCAGTACTTC; cdr3_aa: CASSPGPDRSYEQYF
clone_size: few; d_call: -; j_call: TRBJ2-7; v_call: TRBV11-3; cdr3_nt: TGTGCCAGCAGCCACCCGGGACAACCCTACGAGCAGTACTTC; cdr3_aa: CASSHPGQPYEQYF
clone_size: many; d_call: -; j_call: TRBJ2-7; v_call: TRBV7-9; cdr3_nt: TGTGCCAGCAGCTTCAAGACAGGAGCCTACGAGCAGTACTTC; cdr3_aa: CASSFKTGAYEQYF
clone_size: many; d_call: -; j_call: TRBJ1-5; v_call: TRBV7-8; cdr3_nt: TGTGCCAGCAGCTTAGCCAGGATCAATAGCAATCAGCCCCAGCATTTT; cdr3_aa: CASSLARINSNQPQHF
clone_size: many; d_call: TRBD1; j_call: TRBJ1-5; v_call: TRBV12-3/TRBV12-4; cdr3_nt: TGTGCCAGCGGCCGGGACAGGGATCAGCCCCAGCATTTT; cdr3_aa: CASGRDRDQPQHF
clone_size: few; d_call: -; j_call: TRBJ2-2; v_call: TRBV29-1; cdr3_nt: TGCAGCGCAAAGGGGAACACCGGGGAGCTGTTTTTT; cdr3_aa: CSAKGNTGELFF
clone_size: few; d_call: -; j_call: TRBJ1-2; v_call: TRBV10-3; cdr3_nt: TGTGCCATCAGTGAGTCGCGGGGGATGAGGACCTATGGCTACACCTTC; cdr3_aa: CAISESRGMRTYGYTF
clone_size: many; d_call: TRBD2; j_call: TRBJ2-7; v_call: TRBV6-5; cdr3_nt: TGTGCCAGCAGTTACACGGGGGGACTAACCTACGAGCAGTACTTC; cdr3_aa: CASSYTGGLTYEQYF
clone_size: -; d_call: -; j_call: TRBJ2-2; v_call: TRBV20-1; cdr3_nt: TGCAGTACCTCGGGGGTCGGTGACACCGGGGAGCTGTTTTTT; cdr3_aa: CSTSGVGDTGELFF
clone_size: few; d_call: -; j_call: TRBJ1-5; v_call: TRBV6-2/TRBV6-3; cdr3_nt: TGTGCCAGCAGCTTCAGGGGTCGCGGCAATCAGCCCCAGCATTTT; cdr3_aa: CASSFRGRGNQPQHF
clone_size: few; d_call: -; j_call: TRBJ1-2; v_call: TRBV4-1; cdr3_nt: TGCGCCAGCAGCATATCCGAATCTAACTATGGCTACACCTTC; cdr3_aa: CASSISESNYGYTF
clone_size: -; d_call: -; j_call: TRBJ1-2; v_call: TRBV7-3; cdr3_nt: TGTGCCAGCAGCCCGACGACCTTCTATGGCTACACCTTC; cdr3_aa: CASSPTTFYGYTF
clone_size: many; d_call: -; j_call: TRBJ1-2; v_call: TRBV12-3/TRBV12-4; cdr3_nt: TGTGCCAGCAGTTTAAGTCCGGTAGGCTATGGCTACACCTTC; cdr3_aa: CASSLSPVGYGYTF
clone_size: many; d_call: -; j_call: TRBJ2-7; v_call: TRBV6-9; cdr3_nt: TGTGCCAGCAGTTCGGGGTCTTCCACTGGCTACGAGCAGTACTTC; cdr3_aa: CASSSGSSTGYEQYF
clone_size: many; d_call: -; j_call: TRBJ1-2; v_call: TRBV20-1; cdr3_nt: TGCAGTGCTAGTCTACACAACTCCCCCTATGGCTACACCTTC; cdr3_aa: CSASLHNSPYGYTF
clone_size: many; d_call: -; j_call: TRBJ2-5; v_call: TRBV12-3/TRBV12-4; cdr3_nt: TGTGCCAGCACCTCAAACTTGGAGCACGATGACCAAGAGACCCAGTACTTC; cdr3_aa: CASTSNLEHDDQETQYF
clone_size: -; d_call: -; j_call: TRBJ1-5; v_call: TRBV7-9; cdr3_nt: TGTGCCAGCAGCGCAGGAGGGGCTGATCAGCCCCAGCATTTT; cdr3_aa: CASSAGGADQPQHF
clone_size: many; d_call: -; j_call: TRBJ1-4; v_call: TRBV28; cdr3_nt: TGTGCCAGCAGTTCCAGCGGTGAAAAACTGTTTTTT; cdr3_aa: CASSSSGEKLFF
clone_size: many; d_call: TRBD1; j_call: TRBJ1-1; v_call: TRBV6-1; cdr3_nt: TGTGCCAGCGTAGGGACGACAGGGGTCCGAACTGAAGCTTTCTTT; cdr3_aa: CASVGTTGVRTEAFF
clone_size: many; d_call: -; j_call: TRBJ1-2; v_call: TRBV28; cdr3_nt: TGTGCCGCAACGAGGGCTGCCGACGGCTACACCTTC; cdr3_aa: CAATRAADGYTF
clone_size: many; d_call: TRBD1; j_call: TRBJ1-4; v_call: TRBV28; cdr3_nt: TGTGCCAGCAGGTCGCCAGGGGGCGGTGAAAAACTGTTTTTT; cdr3_aa: CASRSPGGGEKLFF
clone_size: many; d_call: TRBD1; j_call: TRBJ2-7; v_call: TRBV6-1; cdr3_nt: TGTGCCAGCAGTGCTCCTGGGACAGGGGATTACGAGCAGTACTTC; cdr3_aa: CASSAPGTGDYEQYF
clone_size: many; d_call: -; j_call: TRBJ2-2; v_call: TRBV6-5; cdr3_nt: TGTGCCAGCAGTTACGTGAACACCGGGGAGCTGTTTTTT; cdr3_aa: CASSYVNTGELFF
clone_size: many; d_call: TRBD1; j_call: TRBJ2-7; v_call: TRBV28; cdr3_nt: TGTGCCAGCAGTTTTGGACAGGGGTTTCTCTACGAGCAGTACTTC; cdr3_aa: CASSFGQGFLYEQYF
clone_size: -; d_call: -; j_call: TRBJ1-1; v_call: TRBV4-1; cdr3_nt: TGCGCCAGCAGCCAAGATAGTATCAGGGGTGTAACTGAAGCTTTCTTT; cdr3_aa: CASSQDSIRGVTEAFF
clone_size: -; d_call: -; j_call: TRBJ2-5; v_call: TRBV4-1; cdr3_nt: TGCGCCAGCAGCCCCGGTAGGGGGGGGCGTCGAGAGACCCAGTACTTC; cdr3_aa: CASSPGRGGRRETQYF
clone_size: many; d_call: TRBD1; j_call: TRBJ1-4; v_call: TRBV11-3; cdr3_nt: TGTGCCAGCAGCTTACCCCGGGACAGGCGAGAAAAACTGTTTTTT; cdr3_aa: CASSLPRDRREKLFF
clone_size: -; d_call: -; j_call: TRBJ1-1; v_call: TRBV5-1; cdr3_nt: TGCGCCAGCAGACCCAATACAGGGAACACTGAAGCTTTCTTT; cdr3_aa: CASRPNTGNTEAFF
clone_size: few; d_call: -; j_call: TRBJ2-4; v_call: TRBV13; cdr3_nt: TGTGCCAGCAGCATGCAAGAAGGGGCAGCCAAAAACATTCAGTACTTC; cdr3_aa: CASSMQEGAAKNIQYF